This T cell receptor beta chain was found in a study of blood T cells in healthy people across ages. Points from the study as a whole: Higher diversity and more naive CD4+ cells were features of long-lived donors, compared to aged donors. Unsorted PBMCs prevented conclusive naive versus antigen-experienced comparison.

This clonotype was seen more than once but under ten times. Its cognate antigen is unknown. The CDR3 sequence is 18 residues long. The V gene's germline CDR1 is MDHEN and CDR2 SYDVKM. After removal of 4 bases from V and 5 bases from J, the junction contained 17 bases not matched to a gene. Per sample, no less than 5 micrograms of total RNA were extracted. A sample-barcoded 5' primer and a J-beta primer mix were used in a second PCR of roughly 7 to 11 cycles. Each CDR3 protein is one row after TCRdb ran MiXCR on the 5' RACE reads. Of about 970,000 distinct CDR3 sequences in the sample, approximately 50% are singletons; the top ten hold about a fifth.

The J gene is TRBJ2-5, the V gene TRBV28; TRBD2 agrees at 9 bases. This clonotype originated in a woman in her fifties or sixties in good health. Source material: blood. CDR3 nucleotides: TGTGCCAGCAGTTCGGCTAGCGGGAACCAATTCCGAGGGGAGACCCAGTACTTC. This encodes CASSSASGNQFRGETQYF.